This T cell receptor beta chain was recorded in a study of T cell changes during pregnancy in multiple sclerosis. Repertoires were generated with immunoSEQ multiplex PCR, while TCRdb's copy carries only in-frame clones and drops some. The sample contains approximately 73,000 clones, 90% to 95% of which appear only once. This clone appeared once. J gave up 11 bases and V 5 bases, and 14 bases lay outside the gene matches. The CDR3 consists of 15 residues. Germline V CDR1 and CDR2: SGHTA, FQGNSA. The sequence came from a female donor with multiple sclerosis, enrolled in a pregnancy study. The V call is TRBV7-2, the J call TRBJ2-1, with 8 bases lining up with TRBD2. The sample in question was CD4+ T cells from peripheral blood mononuclear cells, obtained before pregnancy. CDR3 bases: TGTGCCAGCAGCGCGAGCGGGGGCCAAAGAACCAAGCAGTTCTTC. This translates into CASSASGGQRTKQFF.